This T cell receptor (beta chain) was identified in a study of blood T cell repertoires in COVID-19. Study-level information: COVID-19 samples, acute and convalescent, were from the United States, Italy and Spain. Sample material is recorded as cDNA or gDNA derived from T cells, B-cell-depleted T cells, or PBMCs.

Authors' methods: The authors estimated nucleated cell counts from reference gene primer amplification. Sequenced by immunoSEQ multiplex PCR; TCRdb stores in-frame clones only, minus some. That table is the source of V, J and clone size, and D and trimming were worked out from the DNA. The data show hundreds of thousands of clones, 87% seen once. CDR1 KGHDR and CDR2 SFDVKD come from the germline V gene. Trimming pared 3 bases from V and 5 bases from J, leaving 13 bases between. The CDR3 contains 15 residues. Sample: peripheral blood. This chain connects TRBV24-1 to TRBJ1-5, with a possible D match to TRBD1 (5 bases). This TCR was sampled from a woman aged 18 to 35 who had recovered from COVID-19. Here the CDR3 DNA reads TGTGCCACCAGTGATAGCAGGCAGGGCTATCAGCCCCAGCATTTT. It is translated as CATSDSRQGYQPQHF.